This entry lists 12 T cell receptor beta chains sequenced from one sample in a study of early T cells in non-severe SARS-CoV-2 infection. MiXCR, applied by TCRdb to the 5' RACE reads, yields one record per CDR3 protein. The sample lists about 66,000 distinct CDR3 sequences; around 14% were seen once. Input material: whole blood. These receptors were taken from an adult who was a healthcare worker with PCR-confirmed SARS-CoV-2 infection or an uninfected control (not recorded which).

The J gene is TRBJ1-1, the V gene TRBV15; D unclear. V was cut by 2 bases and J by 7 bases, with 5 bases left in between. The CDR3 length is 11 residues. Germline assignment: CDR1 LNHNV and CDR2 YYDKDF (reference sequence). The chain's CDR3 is CATSRNREAFF. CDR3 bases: TGTGCCACCAGCAGAAACCGTGAAGCTTTCTTT.

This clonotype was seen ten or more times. The CDR3 loop reads CASSTTGQGRTDTQYF. The CDR3 DNA is TGTGCCAGCTCAACAACGGGACAAGGACGCACAGATACGCAGTATTTT. The chain joins TRBV18 to TRBJ2-3; weak D call: TRBD1 (6 bases). CDR1 is KGHSH and CDR2 is LQKENI in the germline V gene. V was clipped by 5 bases and J by 1 base, with 16 bases between them. The CDR3 spans 16 residues.

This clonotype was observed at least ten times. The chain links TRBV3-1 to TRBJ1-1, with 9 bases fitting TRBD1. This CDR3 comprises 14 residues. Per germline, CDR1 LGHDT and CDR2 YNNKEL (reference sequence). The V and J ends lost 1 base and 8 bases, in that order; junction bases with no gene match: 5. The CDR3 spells CASSQAWTGAEAFF. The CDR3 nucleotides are TGTGCCAGCAGCCAAGCATGGACAGGGGCCGAAGCTTTCTTT.

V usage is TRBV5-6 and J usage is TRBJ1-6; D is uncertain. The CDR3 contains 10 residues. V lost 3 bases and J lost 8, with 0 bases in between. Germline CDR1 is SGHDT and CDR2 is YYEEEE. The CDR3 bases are TGTGCCAGCAGCTATTCACCCCTCCACTTT. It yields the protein CASSYSPLHF.

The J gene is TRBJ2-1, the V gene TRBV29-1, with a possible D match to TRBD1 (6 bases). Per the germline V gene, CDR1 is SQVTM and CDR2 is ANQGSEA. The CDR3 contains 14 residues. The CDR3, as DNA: TGCAGGGCTACAGGGTTCGGATTTCGCAATGAGCAGTTCTTC. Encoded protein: CRATGFGFRNEQFF.

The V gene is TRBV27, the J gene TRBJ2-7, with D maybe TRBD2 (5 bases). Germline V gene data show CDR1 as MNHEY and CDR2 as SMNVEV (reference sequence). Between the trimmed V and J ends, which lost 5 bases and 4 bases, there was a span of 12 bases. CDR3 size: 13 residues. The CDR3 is CASSPGIPYEQYF. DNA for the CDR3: TGTGCCAGCAGTCCGGGAATCCCGTACGAGCAGTACTTC.

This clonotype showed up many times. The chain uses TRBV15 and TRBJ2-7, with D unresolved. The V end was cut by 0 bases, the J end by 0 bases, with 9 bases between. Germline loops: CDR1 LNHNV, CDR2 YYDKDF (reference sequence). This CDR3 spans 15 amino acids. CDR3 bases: TGTGCCACCAGCAGAGATACGCGGAGCTCCTACGAGCAGTACTTC. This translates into CATSRDTRSSYEQYF.

The CDR3 sequence: CSAREGRWNEKLFF. The CDR3 DNA reads as TGCAGTGCTAGAGAGGGACGGTGGAATGAAAAACTGTTTTTT. This chain links TRBV20-1 with TRBJ1-4, with D maybe TRBD1 (5 bases). This CDR3 has 14 amino acids. The V gene lost 0 bases and the J gene lost 5 bases, with 10 bases spanning the gap. The germline V gene has CDR1 DFQATT and CDR2 SNEGSKA (reference sequence).

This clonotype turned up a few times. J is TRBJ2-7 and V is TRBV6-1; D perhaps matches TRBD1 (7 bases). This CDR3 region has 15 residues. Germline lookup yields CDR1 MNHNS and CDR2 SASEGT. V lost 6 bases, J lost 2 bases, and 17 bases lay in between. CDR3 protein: CASRPIQGGPYEQYF. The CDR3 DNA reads TGTGCCAGCAGGCCGATCCAGGGGGGCCCCTACGAGCAGTACTTC.

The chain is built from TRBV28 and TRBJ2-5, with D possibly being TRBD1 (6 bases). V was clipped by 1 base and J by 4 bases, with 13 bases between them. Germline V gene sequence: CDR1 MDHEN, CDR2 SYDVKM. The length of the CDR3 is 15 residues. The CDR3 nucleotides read TGTGCCAGCAGTTTATTTGGCAGGGGAAGAGAGACCCAGTACTTC. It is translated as CASSLFGRGRETQYF.

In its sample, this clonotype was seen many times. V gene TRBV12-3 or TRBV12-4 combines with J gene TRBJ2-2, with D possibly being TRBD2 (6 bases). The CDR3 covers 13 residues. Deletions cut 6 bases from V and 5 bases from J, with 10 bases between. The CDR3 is CASRYLATGELFF. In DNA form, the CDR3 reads TGTGCCAGCAGATACCTAGCGACCGGGGAGCTGTTTTTT.

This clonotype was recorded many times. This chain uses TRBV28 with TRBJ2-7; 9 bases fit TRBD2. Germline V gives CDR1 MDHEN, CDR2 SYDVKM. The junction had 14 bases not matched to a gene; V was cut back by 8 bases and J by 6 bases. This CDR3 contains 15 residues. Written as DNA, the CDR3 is TGTGCCAGCTCCTCCGGGGCGGGAGGGCCTGCCGAGCAGTACTTC. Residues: CASSSGAGGPAEQYF.